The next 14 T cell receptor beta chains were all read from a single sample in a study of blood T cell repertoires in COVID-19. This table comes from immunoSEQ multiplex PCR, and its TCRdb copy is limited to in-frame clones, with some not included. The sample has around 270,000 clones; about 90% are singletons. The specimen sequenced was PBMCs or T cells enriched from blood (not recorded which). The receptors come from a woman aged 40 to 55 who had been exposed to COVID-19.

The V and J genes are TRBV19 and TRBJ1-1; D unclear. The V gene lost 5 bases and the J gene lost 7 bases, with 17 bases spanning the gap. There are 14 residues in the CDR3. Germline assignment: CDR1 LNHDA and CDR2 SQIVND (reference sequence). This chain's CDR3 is CASSQGLGRDEAFF. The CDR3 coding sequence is TGTGCCAGTAGTCAAGGGCTAGGGAGGGATGAAGCTTTCTTT.

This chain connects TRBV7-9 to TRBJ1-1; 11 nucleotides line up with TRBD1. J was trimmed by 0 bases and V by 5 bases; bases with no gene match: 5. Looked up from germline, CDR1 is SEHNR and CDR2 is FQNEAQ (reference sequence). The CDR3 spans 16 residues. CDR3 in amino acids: CASSIGTGGMNTEAFF. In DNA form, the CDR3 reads TGTGCCAGCAGCATAGGGACAGGGGGGATGAACACTGAAGCTTTCTTT.

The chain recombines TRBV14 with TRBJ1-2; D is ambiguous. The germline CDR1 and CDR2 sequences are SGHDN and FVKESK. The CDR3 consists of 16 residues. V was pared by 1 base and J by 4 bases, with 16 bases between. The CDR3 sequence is CASSQVTLRAGYGYTF. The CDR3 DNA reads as TGTGCCAGCAGCCAAGTAACACTGCGGGCGGGCTATGGCTACACCTTC.

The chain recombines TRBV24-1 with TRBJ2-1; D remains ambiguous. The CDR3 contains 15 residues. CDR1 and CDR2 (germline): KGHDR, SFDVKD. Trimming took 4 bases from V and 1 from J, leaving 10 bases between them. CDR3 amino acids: CATSDPAVSYNEQFF. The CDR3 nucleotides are TGTGCCACCAGTGACCCTGCAGTATCCTACAATGAGCAGTTCTTC.

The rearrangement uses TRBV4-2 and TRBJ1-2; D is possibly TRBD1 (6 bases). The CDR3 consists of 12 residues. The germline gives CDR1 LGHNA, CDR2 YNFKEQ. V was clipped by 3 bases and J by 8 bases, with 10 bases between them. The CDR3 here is CASSQQRGGYTF. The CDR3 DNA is TGTGCCAGCAGCCAGCAAAGGGGGGGCTACACCTTC.

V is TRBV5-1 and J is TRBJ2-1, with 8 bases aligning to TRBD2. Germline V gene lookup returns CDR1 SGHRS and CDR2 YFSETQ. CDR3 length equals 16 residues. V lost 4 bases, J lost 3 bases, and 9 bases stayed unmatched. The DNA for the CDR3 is TGCGCCAGCAGCCGCCCCGGGCGGGGGGACTACAATGAGCAGTTCTTC. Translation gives CASSRPGRGDYNEQFF.

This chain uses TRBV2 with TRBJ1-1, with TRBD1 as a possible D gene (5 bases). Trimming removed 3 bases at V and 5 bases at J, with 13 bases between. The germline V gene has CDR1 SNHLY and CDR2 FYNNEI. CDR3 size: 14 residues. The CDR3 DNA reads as TGTGCCAGCAGTGATTTCCCACAGGAGACTGAAGCTTTCTTT. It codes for CASSDFPQETEAFF.

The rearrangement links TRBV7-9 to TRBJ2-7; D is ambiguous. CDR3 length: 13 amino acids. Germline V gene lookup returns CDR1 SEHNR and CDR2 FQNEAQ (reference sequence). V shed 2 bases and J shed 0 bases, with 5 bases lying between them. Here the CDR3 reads CASSLLGSYEQYF. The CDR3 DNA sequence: TGTGCCAGCAGCTTACTCGGCTCCTACGAGCAGTACTTC.

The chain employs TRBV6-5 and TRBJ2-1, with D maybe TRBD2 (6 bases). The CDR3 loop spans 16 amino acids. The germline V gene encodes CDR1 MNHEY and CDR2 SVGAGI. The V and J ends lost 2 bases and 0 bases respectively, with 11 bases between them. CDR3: CASSYIDGSSYNEQFF. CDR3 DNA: TGTGCCAGCAGTTACATTGACGGGAGCTCCTACAATGAGCAGTTCTTC.

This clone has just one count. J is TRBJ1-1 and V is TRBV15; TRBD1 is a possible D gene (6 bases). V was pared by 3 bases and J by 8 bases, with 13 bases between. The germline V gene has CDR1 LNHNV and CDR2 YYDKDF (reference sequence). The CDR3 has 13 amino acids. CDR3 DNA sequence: TGTGCCACCAGCAGGGAAGGACAGCCCGAAGCTTTCTTT. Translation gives CATSREGQPEAFF.

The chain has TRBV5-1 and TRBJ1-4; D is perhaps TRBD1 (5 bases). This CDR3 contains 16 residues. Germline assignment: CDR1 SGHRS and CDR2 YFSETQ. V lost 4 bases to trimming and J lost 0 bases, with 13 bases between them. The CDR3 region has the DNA TGCGCCAGCAGCGGGGGGACGCCTCCAACTAATGAAAAACTGTTTTTT. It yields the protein CASSGGTPPTNEKLFF. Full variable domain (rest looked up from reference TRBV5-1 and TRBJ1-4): KAGVTQTPRYLIKTRGQQVTLSCSPISGHRSVSWYQQTPGQGLQFLFEYFSETQRNKGNFPGRFSGRQFSNSRSEMNVSTLELGDSALYLCASSGGTPPTNEKLFFGSGTQLSVL.

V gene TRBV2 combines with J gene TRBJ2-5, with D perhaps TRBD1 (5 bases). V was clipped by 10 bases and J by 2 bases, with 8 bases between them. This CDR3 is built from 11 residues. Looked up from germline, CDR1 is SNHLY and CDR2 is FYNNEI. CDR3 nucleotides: TGTGCCACGACAGTTCAAGAGACCCAGTACTTC. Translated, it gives CATTVQETQYF.

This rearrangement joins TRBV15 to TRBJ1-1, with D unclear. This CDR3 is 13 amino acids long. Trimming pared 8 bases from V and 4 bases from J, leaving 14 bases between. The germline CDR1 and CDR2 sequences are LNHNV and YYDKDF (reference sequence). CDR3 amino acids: CATGLGVPTEAFF. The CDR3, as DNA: TGTGCCACCGGTCTCGGGGTGCCCACTGAAGCTTTCTTT.

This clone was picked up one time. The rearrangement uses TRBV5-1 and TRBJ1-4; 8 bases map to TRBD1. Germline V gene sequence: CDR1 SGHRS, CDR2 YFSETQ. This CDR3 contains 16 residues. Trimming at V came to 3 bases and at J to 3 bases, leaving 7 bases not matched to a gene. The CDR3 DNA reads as TGCGCCAGCAGCTCGCAGGGGGCGGGGGCTAATGAAAAACTGTTTTTT. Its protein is CASSSQGAGANEKLFF.